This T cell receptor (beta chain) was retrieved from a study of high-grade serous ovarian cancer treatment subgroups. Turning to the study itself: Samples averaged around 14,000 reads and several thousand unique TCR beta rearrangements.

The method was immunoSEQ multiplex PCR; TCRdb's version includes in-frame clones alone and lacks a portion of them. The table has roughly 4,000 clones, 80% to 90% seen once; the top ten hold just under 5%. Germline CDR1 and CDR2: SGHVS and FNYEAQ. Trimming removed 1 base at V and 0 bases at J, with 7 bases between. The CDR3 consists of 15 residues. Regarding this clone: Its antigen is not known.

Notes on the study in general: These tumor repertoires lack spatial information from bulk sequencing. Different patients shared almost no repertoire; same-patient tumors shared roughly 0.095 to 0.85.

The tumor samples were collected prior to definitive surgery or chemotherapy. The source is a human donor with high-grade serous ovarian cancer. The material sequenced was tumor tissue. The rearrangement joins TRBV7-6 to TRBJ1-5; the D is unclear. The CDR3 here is CASSLGQTSNQPQHF. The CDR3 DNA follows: TGTGCCAGCAGCTTAGGACAAACTAGCAATCAGCCCCAGCATTTT.